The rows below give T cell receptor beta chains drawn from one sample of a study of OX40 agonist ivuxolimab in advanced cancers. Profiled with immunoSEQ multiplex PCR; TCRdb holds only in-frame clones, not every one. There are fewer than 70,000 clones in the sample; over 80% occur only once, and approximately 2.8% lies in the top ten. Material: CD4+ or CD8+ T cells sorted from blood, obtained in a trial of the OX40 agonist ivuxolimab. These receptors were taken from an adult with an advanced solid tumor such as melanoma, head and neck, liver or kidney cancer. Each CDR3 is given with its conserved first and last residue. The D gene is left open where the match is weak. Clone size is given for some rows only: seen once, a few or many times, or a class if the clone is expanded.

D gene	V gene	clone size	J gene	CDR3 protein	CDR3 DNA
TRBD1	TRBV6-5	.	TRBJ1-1	CASSNRGSSTEAFF	TGTGCCAGCAGTAACAGGGGGTCGAGCACTGAAGCTTTCTTT
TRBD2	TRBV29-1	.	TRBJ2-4	CSVEAGLAGDIYKNIQYF	TGCAGCGTTGAAGCGGGGTTAGCGGGGGATATCTACAAAAACATTCAGTACTTC
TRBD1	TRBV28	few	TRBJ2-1	CASSLKTGDTEQFF	TGTGCCAGCAGTTTAAAGACAGGGGACACGGAGCAGTTCTTC
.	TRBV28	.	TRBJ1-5	CASSFVVVDQPQHF	TGTGCCAGCAGTTTTGTAGTTGTGGATCAGCCCCAGCATTTT
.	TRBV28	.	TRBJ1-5	CASSRTLGNQPQHF	TGTGCCAGCAGTCGGACCCTTGGAAATCAGCCCCAGCATTTT
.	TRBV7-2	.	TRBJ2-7	CASSLAEGGGYEQYF	TGTGCCAGCAGCTTAGCGGAGGGCGGAGGCTACGAGCAGTACTTC
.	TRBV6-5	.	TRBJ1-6	CASSYVSSYNSPLHF	TGTGCCAGCAGTTACGTAAGCTCCTATAATTCACCCCTCCACTTT
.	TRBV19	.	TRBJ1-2	CASSIRGPINYGYTF	TGTGCCAGTAGTATTAGGGGACCTATTAACTATGGCTACACCTTC
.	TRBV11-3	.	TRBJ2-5	CASSPGGQETQYF	TGTGCCAGCAGCCCCGGCGGACAAGAGACCCAGTACTTC
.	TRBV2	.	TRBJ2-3	CASNRDSADTQYF	TGTGCCAGCAATAGGGATTCGGCAGATACGCAGTATTTT
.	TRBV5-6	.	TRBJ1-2	CATTGTNYGYTF	TGTGCCACGACAGGTACTAACTATGGCTACACCTTC
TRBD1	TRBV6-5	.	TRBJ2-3	CASSYSGQAPTDTQYF	TGTGCCAGCAGTTACTCGGGACAGGCCCCCACAGATACGCAGTATTTT
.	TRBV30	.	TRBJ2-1	CAWSVHRYNEQFF	TGTGCCTGGAGTGTACACAGGTACAATGAGCAGTTCTTC
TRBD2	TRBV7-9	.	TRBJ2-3	CASSLWRGGLSDTQYF	TGTGCCAGCAGCTTATGGCGGGGGGGTCTCTCAGATACGCAGTATTTT
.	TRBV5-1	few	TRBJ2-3	CASSPDSYTDTQYF	TGCGCCAGCAGCCCGGACAGTTACACAGATACGCAGTATTTT
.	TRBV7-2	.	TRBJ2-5	CASSAASTWETQYF	TGTGCCAGCAGTGCCGCTTCTACATGGGAGACCCAGTACTTC
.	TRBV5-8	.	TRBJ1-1	CASSLFGTLNTEAFF	TGTGCCAGCAGCTTATTCGGGACACTTAACACTGAAGCTTTCTTT
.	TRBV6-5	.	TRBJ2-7	CASSRTFPWLYEQYF	TGTGCCAGCAGTAGGACTTTCCCGTGGCTCTACGAGCAGTACTTC
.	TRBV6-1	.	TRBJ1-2	CASRRDGNYGYTF	TGTGCCAGCAGACGGGACGGCAACTATGGCTACACCTTC
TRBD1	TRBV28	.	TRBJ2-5	CASSYGTVSFHGQLETQYF	TGTGCCAGCAGTTATGGGACAGTGTCTTTTCATGGGCAACTAGAGACCCAGTACTTC
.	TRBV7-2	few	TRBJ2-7	CASSPGQGPYEQYF	TGTGCCAGCAGCCCCGGCCAGGGACCCTACGAGCAGTACTTC
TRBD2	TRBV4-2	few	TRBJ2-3	CASSPTPAGGLDTQYF	TGTGCCAGCAGCCCGACTCCAGCGGGGGGTCTAGATACGCAGTATTTT
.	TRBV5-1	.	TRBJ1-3	CASSLGGTGNTIYF	TGCGCCAGCAGCCTTGGAGGGACTGGAAACACCATATATTTT
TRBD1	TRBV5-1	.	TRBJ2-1	CASSPTGDRGYNEQFF	TGCGCCAGCAGCCCCACGGGTGACAGGGGGTACAATGAGCAGTTCTTC
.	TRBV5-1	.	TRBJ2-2	CASSPPSGELFF	TGCGCCAGCAGCCCACCCTCCGGGGAGCTGTTTTTT
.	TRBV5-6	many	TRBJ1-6	CASRVGYNSPLHF	TGTGCCAGCAGAGTGGGGTATAATTCACCCCTCCACTTT
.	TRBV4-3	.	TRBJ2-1	CASSQDVSGFNNEQFF	TGCGCCAGCAGCCAAGATGTAAGCGGGTTTAACAATGAGCAGTTCTTC
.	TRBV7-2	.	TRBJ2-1	CASSAGLGGDEQFF	TGTGCCAGCAGCGCGGGGCTCGGCGGCGATGAGCAGTTCTTC
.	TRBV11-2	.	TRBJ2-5	CASSLRVQETQYF	TGTGCCAGCAGCTTAAGAGTCCAGGAGACCCAGTACTTC
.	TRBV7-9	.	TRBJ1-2	CASSPEGRDGYTF	TGTGCCAGCAGCCCAGAGGGGCGGGATGGCTACACCTTC
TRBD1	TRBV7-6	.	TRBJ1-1	CASSSYRGNTEAFF	TGTGCCAGCAGCTCATACAGGGGGAACACTGAAGCTTTCTTT
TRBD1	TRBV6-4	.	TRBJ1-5	CASSPGQGESNQPQHF	TGTGCCAGCAGCCCCGGACAGGGGGAGAGCAATCAGCCCCAGCATTTT
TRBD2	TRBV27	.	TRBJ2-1	CASSGSSGGQLPNEQFF	TGTGCCAGCAGTGGATCTAGCGGGGGGCAATTACCCAATGAGCAGTTCTTC
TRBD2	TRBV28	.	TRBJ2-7	CASSLLSGGAHEQYF	TGTGCCAGCAGTCTCCTAAGCGGGGGGGCCCACGAGCAGTACTTC
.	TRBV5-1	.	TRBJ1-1	CASSLGRYEAFF	TGCGCCAGCAGCTTGGGACGGTATGAAGCTTTCTTT
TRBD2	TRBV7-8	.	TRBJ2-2	CASSLNELAGITGELFF	TGTGCCAGCAGCTTAAATGAACTAGCGGGGATCACCGGGGAGCTGTTTTTT
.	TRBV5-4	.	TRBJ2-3	CASTKIAGGGRTDTQYF	TGTGCCAGCACGAAGATAGCAGGGGGGGGGCGCACAGATACGCAGTATTTT
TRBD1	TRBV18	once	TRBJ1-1	CASSPSETGAEAFF	TGTGCCAGCTCACCATCGGAGACAGGGGCTGAAGCTTTCTTT
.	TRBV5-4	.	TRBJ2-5	CASSSALSQETQYF	TGTGCCAGCAGCTCAGCGCTCTCTCAAGAGACCCAGTACTTC
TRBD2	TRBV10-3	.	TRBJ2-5	CATGLAGGPQTQYF	TGTGCCACCGGACTAGCGGGGGGGCCACAGACCCAGTACTTC
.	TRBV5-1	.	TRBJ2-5	CASSPGLVEETQYF	TGCGCCAGCAGCCCGGGACTTGTGGAAGAGACCCAGTACTTC
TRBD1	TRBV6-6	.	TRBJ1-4	CASGKQGALRSEKLFF	TGTGCCAGCGGAAAACAGGGGGCGCTAAGGTCTGAAAAACTGTTTTTT
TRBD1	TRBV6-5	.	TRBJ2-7	CASSTKEGQNYEQYF	TGTGCCAGCAGCACCAAAGAGGGACAGAACTACGAGCAGTACTTC
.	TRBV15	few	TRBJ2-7	CATSTPDSPYEQYF	TGTGCCACCAGCACACCGGACAGCCCCTACGAGCAGTACTTC
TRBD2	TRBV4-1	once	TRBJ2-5	CASSQGRTSRQETQYF	TGCGCCAGCAGCCAAGGGCGGACTAGCCGTCAAGAGACCCAGTACTTC
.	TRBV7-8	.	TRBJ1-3	CASSLGGSGNTIYF	TGTGCCAGCAGCTTAGGGGGATCCGGAAACACCATATATTTT
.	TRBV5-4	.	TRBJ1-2	CASNPGGVGYGYTF	TGTGCCAGCAACCCCGGAGGGGTCGGCTATGGCTACACCTTC
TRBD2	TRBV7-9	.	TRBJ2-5	CASSFPGLAGRQTQYF	TGTGCCAGCAGCTTCCCGGGACTAGCGGGGCGGCAGACCCAGTACTTC
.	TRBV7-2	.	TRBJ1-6	CASSLDWTSPLHF	TGTGCCAGCAGCTTGGACTGGACTTCACCCCTCCACTTT
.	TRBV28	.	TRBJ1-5	CASSPGTWGGPQHF	TGTGCCAGCAGTCCCGGGACATGGGGGGGGCCCCAGCATTTT
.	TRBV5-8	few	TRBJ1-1	CASSLDRNTEAFF	TGTGCCAGCAGCCTTGACAGGAACACTGAAGCTTTCTTT
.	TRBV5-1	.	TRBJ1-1	CASSRRQSGGNTEAFF	TGCGCCAGCAGCCGACGACAGTCTGGAGGGAACACTGAAGCTTTCTTT
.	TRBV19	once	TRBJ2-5	CASSTRAGEETQYF	TGTGCCAGTAGTACGAGAGCTGGGGAAGAGACCCAGTACTTC
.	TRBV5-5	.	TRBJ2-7	CASSLGQAAAYEQYF	TGTGCCAGCAGCTTGGGACAGGCGGCGGCCTACGAGCAGTACTTC
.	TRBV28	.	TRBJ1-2	CASSLLVMGYGYTF	TGTGCCAGCAGTTTACTGGTTATGGGCTATGGCTACACCTTC